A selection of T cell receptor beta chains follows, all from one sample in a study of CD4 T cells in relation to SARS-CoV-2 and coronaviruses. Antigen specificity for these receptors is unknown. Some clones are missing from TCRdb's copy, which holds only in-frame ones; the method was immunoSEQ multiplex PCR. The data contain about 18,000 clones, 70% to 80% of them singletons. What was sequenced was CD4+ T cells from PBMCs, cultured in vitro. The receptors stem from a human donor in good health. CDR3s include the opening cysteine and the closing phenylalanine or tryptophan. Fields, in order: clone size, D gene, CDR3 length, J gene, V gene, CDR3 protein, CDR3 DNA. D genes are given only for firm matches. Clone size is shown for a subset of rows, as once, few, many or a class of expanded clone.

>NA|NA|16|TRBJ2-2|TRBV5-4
CASSLDGGTNTGELFF
TGTGCCAGCAGCTTGGACGGGGGTACGAACACCGGGGAGCTGTTTTTT
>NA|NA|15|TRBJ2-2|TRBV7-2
CASSFGGPNTGELFF
TGTGCCAGCAGCTTCGGCGGGCCGAACACCGGGGAGCTGTTTTTT
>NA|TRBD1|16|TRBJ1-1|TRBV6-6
CASSSAPGQGDTEAFF
TGTGCCAGCAGCAGCGCGCCGGGACAGGGGGACACTGAAGCTTTCTTT
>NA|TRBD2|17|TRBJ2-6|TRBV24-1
CATSDQRERFGANVLTF
TGTGCCACCAGTGACCAGCGGGAGCGGTTTGGGGCCAACGTCCTGACTTTC
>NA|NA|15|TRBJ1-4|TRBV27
CAVRPGGTSNEKLFF
TGTGCCGTTCGACCCGGGGGGACAAGTAATGAAAAACTGTTTTTT
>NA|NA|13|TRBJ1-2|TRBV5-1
CASSLVDQSGYTF
TGCGCCAGCAGCTTGGTGGACCAGAGTGGCTACACCTTC
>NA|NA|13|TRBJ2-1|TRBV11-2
CASSLVRGNEQFF
TGTGCCAGCAGCTTAGTACGGGGCAATGAGCAGTTCTTC
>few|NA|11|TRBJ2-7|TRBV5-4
CASEGPSEQYF
TGTGCCAGCGAGGGACCCTCCGAGCAGTACTTC
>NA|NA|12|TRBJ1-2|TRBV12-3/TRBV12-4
CASSADMDGYTF
TGTGCCAGCAGTGCAGACATGGATGGCTACACCTTC
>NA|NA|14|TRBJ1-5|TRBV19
CASSWLAGGQPQHF
TGTGCCAGTAGTTGGCTGGCGGGGGGTCAGCCCCAGCATTTT
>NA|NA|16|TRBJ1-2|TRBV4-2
CASSQDLGGAVSGYTF
TGTGCCAGCAGCCAAGACTTAGGGGGGGCGGTATCAGGCTACACCTTC
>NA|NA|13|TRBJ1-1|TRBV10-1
CASRPTFSSEAFF
TGCGCCAGCAGGCCGACATTCTCCTCTGAAGCTTTCTTT
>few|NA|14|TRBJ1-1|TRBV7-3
CASSLSEGGAEAFF
TGTGCCAGCAGCTTATCGGAGGGGGGGGCTGAAGCTTTCTTT
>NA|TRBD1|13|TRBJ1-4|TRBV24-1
CATQRDRNEKLFF
TGTGCCACCCAACGGGACAGAAATGAAAAACTGTTTTTT
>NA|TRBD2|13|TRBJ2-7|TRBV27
CASSLLAGNEQYF
TGTGCCAGCAGTTTACTAGCGGGAAACGAGCAGTACTTC
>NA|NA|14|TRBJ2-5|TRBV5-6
CASSPRTRMETQYF
TGTGCCAGCAGCCCACGTACCCGAATGGAGACCCAGTACTTC
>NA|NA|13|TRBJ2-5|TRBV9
CASSVGLEETQYF
TGTGCCAGCAGCGTAGGTCTGGAAGAGACCCAGTACTTC
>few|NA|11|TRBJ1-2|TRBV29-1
CSVGGAGGYTF
TGCAGCGTTGGTGGCGCGGGGGGCTACACCTTC
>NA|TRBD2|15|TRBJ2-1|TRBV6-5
CASSYGREGVNEQFF
TGTGCCAGCAGTTACGGGCGGGAGGGAGTGAATGAGCAGTTCTTC
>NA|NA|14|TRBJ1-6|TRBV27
CASSSWQGNSPLHF
TGTGCCAGCAGTTCGTGGCAGGGGAATTCACCCCTCCACTTT
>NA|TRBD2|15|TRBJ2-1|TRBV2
CASTLREGYYNEQFF
TGTGCCAGCACTTTGAGGGAGGGATATTACAATGAGCAGTTCTTC
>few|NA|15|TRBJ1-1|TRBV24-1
CATSDLSGQTTEAFF
TGTGCCACCAGTGATTTGTCGGGGCAGACCACTGAAGCTTTCTTT
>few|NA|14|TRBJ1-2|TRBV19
CASSTQGFGYGYTF
TGTGCCAGTAGTACCCAGGGTTTTGGCTATGGCTACACCTTC
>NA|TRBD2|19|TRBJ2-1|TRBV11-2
CASSPLFLWTSGLYNEQFF
TGTGCCAGCAGCCCGTTATTCCTCTGGACTAGCGGGTTATACAATGAGCAGTTCTTC
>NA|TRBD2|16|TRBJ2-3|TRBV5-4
CASSPRAGVRTDTQYF
TGTGCCAGCAGCCCGAGAGCGGGAGTTCGCACAGATACGCAGTATTTT
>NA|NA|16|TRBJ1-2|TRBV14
CASSQGRTAGGYGYTF
TGTGCCAGCAGCCAAGGGCGGACCGCCGGGGGGTATGGCTACACCTTC
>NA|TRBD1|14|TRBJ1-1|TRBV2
CASRLTGGRVEAFF
TGTGCCAGCAGGTTGACAGGGGGTCGGGTTGAAGCTTTCTTT
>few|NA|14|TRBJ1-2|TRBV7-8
CASSPLGGLGGYTF
TGTGCCAGCAGCCCACTTGGGGGGCTTGGTGGCTACACCTTC